The next 22 T cell receptor beta chains were all read from a single sample in a study of CD8 T cells in Susac syndrome. RNA was extracted with the RNeasy kit, and a quantity of roughly 0.45 to 1 ug was reverse transcribed using random hexamers. MiXCR, applied by TCRdb to the immunoSEQ multiplex PCR reads, yields one record per CDR3 protein. The sample lists some 260,000 distinct CDR3 sequences; about 88% were seen once. Source material: CD8+ T cells from PBMCs. These receptors all come from a human donor with multiple sclerosis.

V and J are TRBV27 and TRBJ2-1, with 10 bases fitting TRBD2. The germline V gene has CDR1 MNHEY and CDR2 SMNVEV (reference sequence). Trimming took 0 bases from V and 3 from J; bases not matched to a gene: 2. The CDR3 loop spans 16 amino acids. The CDR3 nucleotides read TGTGCCAGCAGTTTATCACCTAGCGGGAGCTACAATGAGCAGTTCTTC. Protein product: CASSLSPSGSYNEQFF.

The rearrangement joins TRBV7-9 to TRBJ2-7, with TRBD1 identical over 7 bases. CDR3 size: 12 residues. J was trimmed by 5 bases and V by 4 bases; bases with no gene match: 2. Germline CDR1 reads SEHNR; CDR2 reads FQNEAQ (reference sequence). This CDR3 is CASSSQGDEQYF. CDR3 coding DNA: TGTGCCAGCAGCTCGCAGGGGGACGAGCAGTACTTC. The whole variable domain, filled in from reference TRBV7-9 and TRBJ2-7, reads DTGVSQNPRHKITKRGQNVTFRCDPISEHNRLYWYRQTLGQGPEFLTYFQNEAQLEKSRLLSDRFSAERPKGSFSTLEIQRTEQGDSAMYLCASSSQGDEQYFGPGTRLTVT.

This CDR3 reads CASSSYGTSGSNVGLDTQYF. CDR3 nucleotides: TGTGCCAGCAGCTCCTACGGGACTAGCGGGAGTAACGTTGGGTTGGATACGCAGTATTTT. The chain links TRBV6-1 to TRBJ2-3; 14 bases are shared with TRBD2. V lost 6 bases and J lost 6; bases outside the gene matches: 20. This CDR3 is built from 20 residues. The germline V gene encodes CDR1 MNHNS and CDR2 SASEGT.

V gene TRBV20-1 combines with J gene TRBJ2-5; D may be TRBD2 (6 bases). CDR1 is DFQATT and CDR2 is SNEGSKA in the germline V gene (reference sequence). Trimming removed 0 bases from V and 5 bases from J, with 16 bases in between. This CDR3 is 15 amino acids long. CDR3 DNA: TGCAGTGCTAGAGACCTTGGGCTAGCGCCGGAGACCCAGTACTTC. Protein sequence: CSARDLGLAPETQYF.

The chain joins TRBV5-6 to TRBJ2-3; 12 bases map to TRBD2. J lost 6 bases, V lost 5 bases, and 22 bases had no gene match. From germline, CDR1 is SGHDT and CDR2 YYEEEE. This CDR3 is 20 amino acids long. The CDR3 nucleotides are TGTGCCAGCAGACAAACGAAGACTAGCGGGAGTAGGTTCGGCATGGATACGCAGTATTTT. This translates into CASRQTKTSGSRFGMDTQYF.

The chain links TRBV29-1 to TRBJ2-7, with D perhaps matching TRBD2 (6 bases). Trimming took off 4 bases at V and 3 bases at J, with 16 bases between the two ends. CDR1 and CDR2 from the germline V gene are SQVTM and ANQGSEA. CDR3 length: 14 amino acids. The CDR3 nucleotides read TGCAGCGTTGGTTTGGGGGGAGTTGACTACGAGCAGTACTTC. Protein sequence: CSVGLGGVDYEQYF.

V and J are TRBV28 and TRBJ2-2; D not certain. The CDR3 loop spans 12 amino acids. The germline V gene has CDR1 MDHEN and CDR2 SYDVKM. Trimming took off 1 base at V and 8 bases at J, with 5 bases between the two ends. The CDR3 coding sequence is TGTGCCAGCAGTTTATCCGTAGGGGAGCTGTTTTTT. Translation gives CASSLSVGELFF.

The chain links TRBV29-1 to TRBJ2-1; 8 bases are shared with TRBD2. With 5 bases clipped from V and 6 bases from J, the junction kept 6 bases outside the gene matches. This CDR3 has 13 amino acids. In germline, CDR1 is SQVTM, CDR2 ANQGSEA. For the CDR3, the DNA is TGCAGCGTTCATAGCGGGGACTTCAATGAGCAGTTCTTC. Translating gives CSVHSGDFNEQFF.

This chain connects TRBV2 to TRBJ1-4; 9 positions match TRBD1. With V trimmed by 7 bases and J by 6 bases, 6 bases remained unmatched. From germline, CDR1 is SNHLY and CDR2 FYNNEI. The CDR3 is made up of 14 amino acids. CDR3 protein: CASILTGGDEKLFF. DNA for the CDR3: TGTGCCAGCATCCTGACAGGGGGTGATGAAAAACTGTTTTTT. Full variable domain (remainder filled in from reference TRBV2 and TRBJ1-4): EPEVTQTPSHQVTQMGQEVILRCVPISNHLYFYWYRQILGQKVEFLVSFYNNEISEKSEIFDDQFSVERPDGSNFTLKIRSTKLEDSAMYFCASILTGGDEKLFFGSGTQLSVL.

The chain combines TRBV6-2 or TRBV6-3 with TRBJ2-5, with 9 nucleotides matching TRBD2. The CDR3 spans 15 residues. Germline V lookup: CDR1 MNHEY, CDR2 SVGEGT. Germline trimming cut 0 bases from V and 3 bases from J; bases unmatched to any gene: 2. This CDR3 is CASSYSASGKETQYF. In DNA, the CDR3 is TGTGCCAGCAGTTACTCGGCTAGCGGGAAAGAGACCCAGTACTTC.

The gene calls are TRBV27 and TRBJ1-5; D may be TRBD1 (5 bases). Germline CDR1 is MNHEY and CDR2 is SMNVEV (reference sequence). Trimming removed 2 bases from V and 5 bases from J, with 7 bases in between. The CDR3 extends over 13 amino acids. CDR3 sequence: CASSLQGYQPQHF. The DNA for the CDR3 is TGTGCCAGCAGTTTACAGGGATATCAGCCCCAGCATTTT.

The chain joins TRBV7-8 to TRBJ1-1; D remains ambiguous. This CDR3 comprises 15 residues. The germline V gene encodes CDR1 SGHVS and CDR2 FQNEAQ. Between the trimmed V and J ends, which lost 5 bases and 0 bases, there was a span of 13 bases. CDR3 protein: CASSLTENMNTEAFF. Written as DNA, the CDR3 is TGTGCCAGCAGCCTTACAGAAAACATGAACACTGAAGCTTTCTTT.

The chain links TRBV7-9 to TRBJ2-7; a weak D match, TRBD2 (6 bases). Germline loops: CDR1 SEHNR, CDR2 FQNEAQ (reference sequence). There are 16 residues in the CDR3. The V end was cut by 5 bases, the J end by 5 bases, with 22 bases between. CDR3 protein: CASSGRLDSTFDEQYF. The CDR3, as DNA: TGTGCCAGCAGCGGACGACTAGACTCTACTTTCGACGAGCAGTACTTC. The full variable domain, its missing parts supplied by reference TRBV7-9 and TRBJ2-7, is DTGVSQNPRHKITKRGQNVTFRCDPISEHNRLYWYRQTLGQGPEFLTYFQNEAQLEKSRLLSDRFSAERPKGSFSTLEIQRTEQGDSAMYLCASSGRLDSTFDEQYFGPGTRLTVT.

This chain connects TRBV6-1 to TRBJ2-3, with 9 bases lining up with TRBD1. Trimming cost V 7 bases and J 3 bases; bases outside gene matches: 11. The CDR3 has 16 residues. CDR1 MNHNS and CDR2 SASEGT come from the germline V gene. The CDR3 sequence: CASTEGDRVLTDTQYF. CDR3 nucleotide sequence: TGTGCCAGCACCGAGGGGGACAGGGTGTTAACAGATACGCAGTATTTT.

The rearrangement links TRBV27 to TRBJ2-3; 14 bases match TRBD2. CDR1 MNHEY and CDR2 SMNVEV come from the germline V gene (reference sequence). The ends lost 4 bases at V and 7 bases at J; junction bases unmatched: 7. This CDR3 has 16 residues. The CDR3 is CASSSTSGRAWYTQYF. The CDR3 DNA reads TGTGCCAGCAGTTCGACTAGCGGGAGGGCCTGGTATACGCAGTATTTT.

The chain combines TRBV30 with TRBJ2-7; tentatively, D is TRBD1 (5 bases). The CDR3 extends over 12 amino acids. V lost 4 bases and J lost 4, with 11 bases in between. Germline loops: CDR1 GTSNPN, CDR2 SVGIG (reference sequence). Written as DNA, the CDR3 is TGTGCCTGGACAGGGAATGGGTACGAGCAGTACTTC. Protein: CAWTGNGYEQYF.

The chain joins TRBV2 to TRBJ2-1; 9 bases fit TRBD2. The germline V gene has CDR1 SNHLY and CDR2 FYNNEI. V trimming: 8 bases; J trimming: 3 bases; junction bases outside the gene matches: 5. CDR3 size: 14 residues. The CDR3 DNA reads as TGTGCCAGCGAAGCTAGCGGGAACTACAATGAGCAGTTCTTC. Translated: CASEASGNYNEQFF.

This chain joins TRBV6-2 or TRBV6-3 and TRBJ2-2; unclear D gene. Germline V lookup: CDR1 MNHEY, CDR2 SVGEGT. The V end was cut by 4 bases, the J end by 6 bases, with 3 bases between. The CDR3 totals 11 residues. This CDR3 reads CASSWAGELFF. The CDR3 nucleotides are TGTGCCAGCAGTTGGGCCGGGGAGCTGTTTTTT.

The CDR3 coding sequence is TGTGCCAGCAGTTACAGGCACCGCGCTAACTATGGCTACACCTTC. Residues: CASSYRHRANYGYTF. The rearrangement uses TRBV6-2 or TRBV6-3 and TRBJ1-2; D unresolved. The germline gives CDR1 MNHEY, CDR2 SVGEGT. V lost 2 bases and J 0 bases, leaving 10 bases between the germline ends. This CDR3 comprises 15 residues.

The chain employs TRBV29-1 and TRBJ2-1; perhaps TRBD2 as D (6 bases). This CDR3 region has 11 residues. CDR1 and CDR2 (germline): SQVTM, ANQGSEA. V lost 6 bases, J lost 6 bases, and 9 bases lay in between. The CDR3 DNA sequence: TGCAGCGTCTCGACTAGCAATGAGCAGTTCTTC. Translating gives CSVSTSNEQFF.

A remark on this clonotype: In this CDR3 the conserved last residue, phenylalanine or tryptophan, is missing, so a read error is likely. The V and J genes are TRBV30 and TRBJ2-1; D gene ambiguous. V gave up 2 bases and J gave up 7 bases, with 18 bases separating them. This CDR3 spans 15 amino acids. Per germline, CDR1 GTSNPN and CDR2 SVGIG (reference sequence). The CDR3 protein is CAWSIHPEFLNEQFS. The CDR3 DNA reads TGTGCCTGGAGTATCCACCCGGAATTCTTGAATGAGCAGTTCTCC.

To note about this clonotype: The DNA is left out, because the CDR3 cannot be placed on it with certainty; the CDR3 is given as TCRdb lists it. V usage is TRBV27 and J usage is TRBJ2-2; TRBD1, the table's D call, lacks a check against the DNA. Per germline, CDR1 MNHEY and CDR2 SMNVEV (reference sequence). With termini counted, the CDR3 has 15 amino acids. The CDR3 region is CASSFGRGSSGELFF.